This is a list of T cell receptor beta chains from one sample in a study of T cells in Graves' hyperthyroidism and ophthalmopathy. From the multiplex PCR reads, TCRdb called clonotypes with MiXCR, one entry per CDR3 protein. Of about 600,000 distinct CDR3 sequences listed, about a sixth were seen once; the top ten hold less than 3.5%. Sequences were obtained from blood. The receptor source for this set is a woman between 40 and 55 years old with Graves' ophthalmopathy. CDR3s include the opening cysteine and the closing phenylalanine or tryptophan. A D gene is named only where the DNA matches it firmly. A row's size may be missing; if present it is once, few, many or a size class.

j_gene,d_gene,v_gene,abundance,CDR3aa,CDR3nt
TRBJ1-1,-,TRBV9,many,CASSDGIGVNTEAFF,TGTGCCAGCAGCGACGGGATAGGGGTTAACACTGAAGCTTTCTTT
TRBJ1-1,-,TRBV20-1,many,CSANAAHTEAFF,TGCAGTGCTAATGCAGCTCACACTGAAGCTTTCTTT
TRBJ2-3,TRBD1,TRBV20-1,many,CSASTGVLTDTQYF,TGCAGTGCTAGTACAGGGGTATTAACAGATACGCAGTATTTT
TRBJ2-5,-,TRBV11-2,many,CASSLEKTQYF,TGTGCCAGCAGCTTAGAGAAGACCCAGTACTTC
TRBJ1-3,-,TRBV9,-,CASSVSNPGGGNTIYF,TGTGCCAGCAGCGTCTCGAACCCCGGGGGTGGAAACACCATATATTTT
TRBJ2-1,TRBD2,TRBV2,few,CASRAGTSGRNEQFF,TGTGCCAGCAGGGCCGGGACTAGCGGGAGGAATGAGCAGTTCTTC
TRBJ2-3,TRBD2,TRBV13,-,CASSQGAGGPDTQYF,TGCGCCAGCAGCCAAGGCGCGGGAGGGCCAGATACGCAGTATTTT
TRBJ2-6,-,TRBV12-3/TRBV12-4,once,CASSWGVWANVLTF,TGTGCCAGCAGTTGGGGGGTATGGGCCAACGTCCTGACTTTC
TRBJ2-7,-,TRBV6-1,-,CASGEWSYEQYF,TGTGCCAGCGGGGAGTGGTCCTACGAGCAGTACTTC
TRBJ2-7,TRBD1,TRBV2,few,CASSPGTGLEQYF,TGTGCCAGCAGCCCCGGGACAGGGCTCGAGCAGTACTTC
TRBJ2-1,TRBD2,TRBV30,many,CAWSGTSGIRAYNEQFF,TGTGCCTGGAGCGGGACTAGCGGGATCAGAGCATACAATGAGCAGTTCTTC
TRBJ1-1,-,TRBV6-1,few,CAIIQGVNTEAFF,TGTGCCATAATCCAGGGTGTCAACACTGAAGCTTTCTTT
TRBJ2-7,-,TRBV29-1,-,CSAYIPPHEQYF,TGCAGCGCTTACATTCCCCCCCACGAGCAGTACTTC
TRBJ2-6,-,TRBV20-1,few,CSASTGLGANVLTF,TGCAGTGCCTCCACGGGGCTTGGGGCCAACGTCCTGACTTTC
TRBJ2-3,-,TRBV6-1,many,CASSEALGADTQYF,TGTGCCAGCAGTGAAGCACTAGGGGCGGATACGCAGTATTTT
TRBJ2-3,TRBD2,TRBV28,many,CASGNPGTTGTDTQYF,TGTGCCAGCGGAAATCCCGGGACTACCGGCACAGATACGCAGTATTTT
TRBJ2-4,-,TRBV19,-,CATHSDNKNIQYF,TGTGCCACCCATAGCGACAACAAAAACATTCAGTACTTC
TRBJ2-3,TRBD2,TRBV20-1,many,CSARVAGPTDTQYF,TGCAGTGCTAGAGTAGCGGGGCCCACAGATACGCAGTATTTT
TRBJ2-5,TRBD2,TRBV7-9,few,CASSLGTREYQETQYF,TGTGCCAGCAGCTTGGGGACTAGAGAGTACCAAGAGACCCAGTACTTC
TRBJ1-2,TRBD1,TRBV6-1,-,CASSTRSEGAGGYTF,TGTGCCAGCAGTACCCGTTCGGAGGGGGCGGGTGGCTACACCTTC
TRBJ2-1,-,TRBV12-3/TRBV12-4,many,CASSSAGYNEQFF,TGTGCCAGCAGTTCGGCAGGATACAATGAGCAGTTCTTC
TRBJ1-5,-,TRBV7-8,-,CASSYKARNLNQPQHF,TGTGCCAGCAGCTACAAAGCCCGAAATCTCAATCAGCCCCAGCATTTT
TRBJ2-4,TRBD2,TRBV30,many,CAGERGGNIQYF,TGTGCCGGGGAGCGGGGCGGGAACATTCAGTACTTC
TRBJ2-1,-,TRBV6-1,many,CASRSAGGRGNEQFF,TGTGCCAGCAGGTCAGCAGGGGGGCGCGGGAATGAGCAGTTCTTC
TRBJ1-5,-,TRBV20-1,few,CSASPSNQPQHF,TGCAGTGCTAGCCCCAGCAATCAGCCCCAGCATTTT
TRBJ2-1,TRBD1,TRBV20-1,many,CSARDSLQGAIFNEQFF,TGCAGTGCTAGAGACTCGTTACAGGGGGCTATTTTCAATGAGCAGTTCTTC
TRBJ2-2,-,TRBV6-5,few,CAGSYVSYTGELFF,TGTGCCGGCAGTTACGTTTCATACACCGGGGAGCTGTTTTTT
TRBJ1-2,-,TRBV7-9,-,CASSSQMFSYGYTF,TGTGCCAGCAGCTCCCAAATGTTTAGCTATGGCTACACCTTC
TRBJ1-1,-,TRBV20-1,many,CSAPSGGRVNTEAFF,TGCAGTGCCCCATCCGGGGGGAGAGTGAACACTGAAGCTTTCTTT
TRBJ2-2,-,TRBV3-1,few,CASSSQGKGVGELFF,TGTGCCAGCAGCTCCCAAGGGAAGGGGGTGGGGGAGCTGTTTTTT
TRBJ2-3,TRBD2,TRBV13,-,CASSHLGLAGLQYF,TGTGCCAGCAGCCACCTGGGACTAGCGGGTTTGCAGTATTTT
TRBJ1-4,TRBD1,TRBV5-1,-,CASSLLDRGINEKLFF,TGCGCCAGCAGCTTGCTGGACAGGGGGATTAATGAAAAACTGTTTTTT
TRBJ2-7,-,TRBV29-1,-,CSVERGPYEQYF,TGCAGCGTTGAGCGGGGTCCCTACGAGCAGTACTTC
TRBJ2-1,TRBD2,TRBV19,few,CASSIDTSGRRVYEQFF,TGTGCCAGTAGTATTGATACTAGCGGGAGAAGGGTATATGAGCAGTTCTTC
TRBJ1-5,-,TRBV18,many,CASSGEDLGQPQHF,TGTGCCAGCTCAGGGGAGGACCTCGGGCAGCCCCAGCATTTT
TRBJ2-1,-,TRBV7-9,few,CASSSQTSTGQFF,TGTGCCAGCAGCTCCCAGACTTCAACGGGGCAGTTCTTC
TRBJ2-1,-,TRBV29-1,few,CSVEPRDSNEQFF,TGCAGCGTTGAACCCCGTGACAGCAATGAGCAGTTCTTC
TRBJ2-1,TRBD2,TRBV27,few,CASSSSGARINEQFF,TGTGCCAGCAGTTCTAGCGGGGCCCGGATCAATGAGCAGTTCTTC
TRBJ2-1,-,TRBV24-1,-,CATSAPGRAGINEQFF,TGTGCCACCAGTGCCCCCGGGCGGGCAGGGATCAATGAGCAGTTCTTC
TRBJ2-3,TRBD1,TRBV28,-,CASGGQVTDTQYF,TGTGCCAGCGGGGGACAGGTCACAGATACGCAGTATTTT
TRBJ1-5,TRBD1,TRBV12-3/TRBV12-4,many,CASSLDREFYQPQHF,TGTGCCAGCAGCCTGGACAGGGAATTTTATCAGCCCCAGCATTTT
TRBJ2-7,-,TRBV20-1,many,CSARGSTYEQYF,TGCAGTGCTAGAGGGTCCACCTACGAGCAGTACTTC
TRBJ1-5,-,TRBV11-3,many,CASSLADPGGGQPQHF,TGTGCCAGCAGCTTAGCGGATCCGGGGGGAGGACAGCCCCAGCATTTT
TRBJ2-7,-,TRBV11-2,many,CASTIGTFLDYEQYF,TGTGCCAGCACCATAGGGACTTTTCTCGACTACGAGCAGTACTTC
TRBJ2-6,TRBD1,TRBV28,few,CASSSWTGDGANVLTF,TGTGCCAGCAGCTCCTGGACAGGGGATGGGGCCAACGTCCTGACTTTC
TRBJ2-7,TRBD2,TRBV20-1,few,CSARASGGASSYEQYF,TGCAGTGCTAGAGCTAGCGGGGGGGCAAGCTCCTACGAGCAGTACTTC
TRBJ2-3,-,TRBV5-1,few,CASSLGGWTGTDTQYF,TGCGCCAGCAGCTTGGGGGGGTGGACGGGCACAGATACGCAGTATTTT
TRBJ1-4,-,TRBV4-1,-,CASSQGGAGNEKLFF,TGCGCCAGCAGCCAAGGGGGGGCCGGTAATGAAAAACTGTTTTTT
TRBJ2-5,TRBD1,TRBV29-1,-,CSAADRVEEAQYF,TGCAGCGCCGCGGACAGGGTTGAAGAGGCCCAGTACTTC
TRBJ2-7,-,TRBV20-1,many,CSASGLYEQYF,TGCAGTGCTTCCGGGTTGTACGAGCAGTACTTC
TRBJ2-4,TRBD1,TRBV2,many,CASRGTGQNIQYF,TGTGCCAGCAGAGGGACAGGGCAAAACATTCAGTACTTC
TRBJ1-1,-,TRBV19,few,CASSRQSMNTEAFF,TGTGCCAGTAGTAGGCAGAGTATGAACACTGAAGCTTTCTTT
TRBJ2-3,TRBD2,TRBV20-1,-,CSARFAGEADTQYF,TGCAGTGCTAGATTCGCGGGAGAGGCAGATACGCAGTATTTT
TRBJ2-3,-,TRBV3-1,many,CASSQDRRGTDTQYF,TGTGCCAGCAGCCAAGATCGAAGGGGCACAGATACGCAGTATTTT
TRBJ2-7,-,TRBV28,many,CASCNPRRGGYEQYF,TGTGCCAGCTGCAACCCTCGCAGGGGAGGATACGAGCAGTACTTC
TRBJ1-5,TRBD1,TRBV20-1,few,CSARDLGQVHQPQHF,TGCAGTGCTAGAGATCTCGGACAGGTCCATCAGCCCCAGCATTTT
TRBJ1-4,-,TRBV27,-,CTSSGEGGEKLFF,TGTACCAGCAGTGGAGAAGGGGGTGAAAAACTGTTTTTT
TRBJ1-6,-,TRBV5-1,-,CASSLGTGGGSNPPLHF,TGCGCCAGCAGCTTGGGTACGGGTGGAGGGAGTAATCCACCCCTCCACTTT
TRBJ1-3,-,TRBV5-1,-,CASSTDGSSGNTIYF,TGCGCCAGCAGCACGGACGGAAGCTCTGGAAACACCATATATTTT